Below, 29 T cell receptor beta chains from the same sample are listed, as sequenced in a study of T cells in Graves' hyperthyroidism and ophthalmopathy. From RNA transcripts, TCR beta CDR3 regions were amplified. In the first-round RT-PCR of the TCR CDR3, the HTBI primer set was used. TCRdb fed the multiplex PCR reads into MiXCR, producing one record per CDR3 protein. This table has some 200,000 distinct CDR3 sequences, about a sixth appearing once. Specimen: blood. All receptors come from a woman aged 50 to 65 with Graves' hyperthyroidism.

The rearrangement joins TRBV5-1 to TRBJ1-1; the D gene is possibly TRBD1 (6 bases). The CDR3 has 18 residues. Germline lookup yields CDR1 SGHRS and CDR2 YFSETQ. The ends were cut back, 0 bases at V and 0 bases at J, with 18 bases in the middle. CDR3 protein: CASSLGPVGTNLNTEAFF. The CDR3 DNA follows: TGCGCCAGCAGCTTGGGTCCTGTTGGGACAAATCTGAACACTGAAGCTTTCTTT.

This clonotype was found a few times. This sequence joins TRBV18 and TRBJ1-1; TRBD1 matches at 7 bases. The junction had 17 bases not matched to a gene; V was cut back by 4 bases and J by 0 bases. The CDR3 is made up of 19 amino acids. Per the germline V gene, CDR1 is KGHSH and CDR2 is LQKENI. The CDR3 bases are TGTGCCAGCTCACAGAGACCGCCGGGACAGACAACCCTGAACACTGAAGCTTTCTTT. Encoded protein: CASSQRPPGQTTLNTEAFF.

This clonotype appeared many times. The chain recombines TRBV11-3 with TRBJ2-2, with 11 nucleotides matching TRBD1. The V segment lost 5 bases and the J segment 8 bases; nucleotides outside the gene matches: 13. CDR1 and CDR2 from the germline V gene are SGHNT and YENEEA. The length of the CDR3 is 17 residues. The CDR3 DNA is TGTGCCAGCAGCCCATCTGGGACAGGGGGTTTTAATGGGGAGCTGTTTTTT. Translation gives CASSPSGTGGFNGELFF.

The rearrangement uses TRBV18 and TRBJ2-5, with D perhaps TRBD1 (6 bases). Trimming took 1 base from V and 3 from J, leaving 9 bases between them. Germline lookup yields CDR1 KGHSH and CDR2 LQKENI. The CDR3 covers 14 residues. The CDR3 sequence: CASSPRGLEETQYF. CDR3 coding DNA: TGTGCCAGCTCACCACGGGGGCTTGAAGAGACCCAGTACTTC.

This clonotype was counted ten times or more. The chain employs TRBV5-1 and TRBJ2-7; 10 nucleotides align to TRBD1. This CDR3 has 14 residues. Germline assignment: CDR1 SGHRS and CDR2 YFSETQ. Trimming took 5 bases from V and 5 from J; bases not matched to a gene: 7. CDR3 nucleotide sequence: TGCGCCAGCAGGATTCGACAGGGGGCTCACGAGCAGTACTTC. Translated: CASRIRQGAHEQYF. Filled out from reference TRBV5-1 and TRBJ2-7, the complete variable domain reads KAGVTQTPRYLIKTRGQQVTLSCSPISGHRSVSWYQQTPGQGLQFLFEYFSETQRNKGNFPGRFSGRQFSNSRSEMNVSTLELGDSALYLCASRIRQGAHEQYFGPGTRLTVT.

The CDR3 DNA sequence: TGCAGTGCTAGGGGTAGTAGCGGGAGTCTGTCCGGGGAGCTGTTTTTT. Protein: CSARGSSGSLSGELFF. The chain employs TRBV20-1 and TRBJ2-2, with 9 bases matching TRBD2. The germline V gene has CDR1 DFQATT and CDR2 SNEGSKA (reference sequence). The CDR3 is made up of 16 amino acids. J was trimmed by 6 bases and V by 3 bases; bases with no gene match: 11.

On this clonotype: At one boundary the junction diverges from the germline segment, which might be a read error. The V and J genes are TRBV5-1 and TRBJ2-7; D is uncertain. This CDR3 is 13 amino acids long. CDR1 is SGHRS and CDR2 is YFSETQ in the germline V gene. CDR3 bases: TGCGCCAGCGGCTTGGCATTATACTACGAGCAGTACTTC. Its translation: CASGLALYYEQYF. The complete variable domain, with remaining parts taken from reference TRBV5-1 and TRBJ2-7, reads KAGVTQTPRYLIKTRGQQVTLSCSPISGHRSVSWYQQTPGQGLQFLFEYFSETQRNKGNFPGRFSGRQFSNSRSEMNVSTLELGDSALYLCASGLALYYEQYFGPGTRLTVT.

V and J are TRBV4-1 and TRBJ2-1; D is perhaps TRBD2 (5 bases). Germline V gene lookup returns CDR1 MGHRA and CDR2 YSYEKL. The length of the CDR3 is 19 residues. V lost 2 bases, J lost 3 bases, and 23 bases lay in between. The CDR3 sequence is CASSQPLGVGETSYNEQFF. CDR3 in DNA: TGCGCCAGCAGCCAACCCTTAGGAGTTGGGGAAACTAGCTACAATGAGCAGTTCTTC.

The rearrangement links TRBV24-1 to TRBJ2-3; D is perhaps TRBD1 or TRBD2 (5 bases each). CDR3 size: 17 residues. V dropped 1 base and J dropped 4 bases, with 17 bases sitting between them. The germline gives CDR1 KGHDR, CDR2 SFDVKD. The CDR3 reads CATSDFRAPKGPDTQYF. For the CDR3, the DNA is TGTGCCACCAGTGATTTTAGGGCTCCGAAGGGACCAGATACGCAGTATTTT.

CDR3 in DNA: TGTGCCACCACCCGGGTAGCGGGGGAACAAGAGACCCAGTACTTC. Its translation: CATTRVAGEQETQYF. The chain combines TRBV15 with TRBJ2-5; 9 bases fit TRBD2. With 7 bases clipped from V and 2 bases from J, the junction kept 8 bases outside the gene matches. This CDR3 contains 15 residues. Germline V gives CDR1 LNHNV, CDR2 YYDKDF (reference sequence).

This clonotype came up many times. The chain couples TRBV6-1 to TRBJ2-2, with 8 positions matching TRBD1. This CDR3 region has 15 residues. Per germline, CDR1 MNHNS and CDR2 SASEGT. Trimming removed 5 bases from V and 2 bases from J; junction bases left unmatched: 4. The CDR3 region is CASSSSGGNTGELFF. The CDR3 nucleotides are TGTGCCAGCAGTTCGTCAGGGGGCAACACCGGGGAGCTGTTTTTT.

The chain joins TRBV28 to TRBJ1-5; 8 bases map to TRBD1. This CDR3 is 16 amino acids long. Germline CDR1 MDHEN, CDR2 SYDVKM. Germline trimming cut 6 bases from V and 2 bases from J; bases unmatched to any gene: 9. CDR3 sequence (DNA): TGTGCCAGCAGGCAGGGGGCGCGTAGTGGCAATCAGCCCCAGCATTTT. This encodes CASRQGARSGNQPQHF.

This clonotype has just a few counts. The DNA of the CDR3 is TGCAGTGCCAAGGGCCGAGGGCCGGGAGAGCAGTACTTC. As protein: CSAKGRGPGEQYF. The rearrangement joins TRBV20-1 to TRBJ2-7; D is perhaps TRBD2 (5 bases). The length of the CDR3 is 13 residues. CDR1 and CDR2 (germline): DFQATT, SNEGSKA (reference sequence). The V end was cut by 6 bases, the J end by 7 bases, with 19 bases between.

This clonotype has a count of ten or more. J is TRBJ2-7 and V is TRBV28, with 7 bases aligning to TRBD1. The CDR3 consists of 15 residues. CDR1 and CDR2 from the germline V gene are MDHEN and SYDVKM. Trimming at V came to 3 bases and at J to 1 base, leaving 6 bases not matched to a gene. CDR3 in amino acids: CASSLSETGSYEQYF. The CDR3 bases are TGTGCCAGCAGTTTGTCCGAGACAGGGTCCTACGAGCAGTACTTC.

The V call is TRBV5-1, the J call TRBJ2-7; D unclear. V dropped 4 bases and J dropped 3 bases, with 17 bases sitting between them. The CDR3 runs 15 residues. Germline-derived CDR1 and CDR2 are SGHRS and YFSETQ. In nucleotides, the CDR3 is TGCGCCAGCAGCCCTACAGATCCTTCGTACTACGAGCAGTACTTC. Its protein is CASSPTDPSYYEQYF.

The table lists this clonotype with many counts. The CDR3 nucleotides are TGTGCCAGCAGTCTCTTGGCAGGCGGGGAGACCCAGTACTTC. It is translated as CASSLLAGGETQYF. The rearrangement uses TRBV12-3 or TRBV12-4 and TRBJ2-5; TRBD2 might be the D (5 bases). This CDR3 comprises 14 residues. V lost 5 bases, J lost 5 bases, and 15 bases lay in between.

This clonotype was recorded many times. The chain employs TRBV30 and TRBJ2-7; D call uncertain. CDR3 length: 15 residues. Germline-derived CDR1 and CDR2 are GTSNPN and SVGIG (reference sequence). V was pared by 1 base and J by 2 bases, with 15 bases between. The DNA for the CDR3 is TGTGCCTGGAGTGCAGACACCCTGCGCGCCTACGAGCAGTACTTC. This translates into CAWSADTLRAYEQYF.

The CDR3: CASSIGRANEQFF. The CDR3 DNA sequence: TGCGCCAGCAGCATTGGACGGGCGAATGAGCAGTTCTTC. The V call is TRBV4-1, the J call TRBJ2-1; D ambiguous. The CDR3 runs to 13 residues. Trimming cost V 5 bases and J 7 bases, with 12 bases left between them. Germline lookup yields CDR1 MGHRA and CDR2 YSYEKL.

The sample holds a few counts of this clonotype. The chain combines TRBV28 with TRBJ2-7, with no clear D. Trimming removed 3 bases from V and 3 bases from J, with 9 bases in between. CDR3 length: 13 amino acids. Germline V CDR1 and CDR2: MDHEN, SYDVKM. This chain's CDR3 is CASSLGRGYEQYF. The CDR3 DNA reads TGTGCCAGCAGTTTGGGCAGAGGCTACGAGCAGTACTTC. The complete variable domain, with remaining parts taken from reference TRBV28 and TRBJ2-7, reads DVKVTQSSRYLVKRTGEKVFLECVQDMDHENMFWYRQDPGLGLRLIYFSYDVKMKEKGDIPEGYSVSREKKERFSLILESASTNQTSMYLCASSLGRGYEQYFGPGTRLTVT.

This clonotype was counted ten times or more. As DNA, the CDR3 is TGTGCCAGCAGCTCTTGGAGGGCCCTCTCAGATACGCAGTATTTT. Protein sequence: CASSSWRALSDTQYF. The rearrangement uses TRBV11-2 and TRBJ2-3; weak D call: TRBD2 (6 bases). V lost 4 bases, J lost 4 bases, and 15 bases lay in between. The CDR3 runs to 15 residues. Germline loops: CDR1 SGHAT, CDR2 FQNNGV.

In regard to this clonotype: A much bigger clone sits one base away, suggesting this may be a read error. This chain joins TRBV27 and TRBJ1-1; D unclear. The CDR3 loop spans 11 amino acids. The V gene lost 7 bases and the J gene lost 1 base, with 4 bases spanning the gap. Germline CDR1 reads MNHEY; CDR2 reads SMNVEV (reference sequence). The CDR3 DNA follows: TGTGCCAGCATGGGGAACACTGAAGCTTTCTTT. This encodes CASMGNTEAFF.

The J gene is TRBJ2-1, the V gene TRBV27, with TRBD2 identical over 15 bases. Germline V lookup: CDR1 MNHEY, CDR2 SMNVEV (reference sequence). There are 19 residues in the CDR3. J gave up 2 bases and V 3 bases, and 8 bases lay outside the gene matches. The CDR3 DNA follows: TGTGCCAGCAGTTTCCTCGGGACTAGCGGGAGGAGTCCCTACAATGAGCAGTTCTTC. Translated, it gives CASSFLGTSGRSPYNEQFF.

There are many counts of this clonotype. The J gene is TRBJ2-5, the V gene TRBV2; perhaps TRBD1 as D (6 bases). Germline CDR1 is SNHLY and CDR2 is FYNNEI. Trimming removed 4 bases at V and 6 bases at J, with 12 bases between. This CDR3 region has 13 residues. Here the CDR3 reads CASSAGRGKTQYF. The CDR3 DNA sequence: TGTGCCAGCAGTGCTGGCAGGGGAAAGACCCAGTACTTC.

This clonotype was observed at least ten times. The rearrangement joins TRBV12-3 or TRBV12-4 to TRBJ2-7; D uncertain. The V end lost 7 bases, the J end lost 3 bases, and 13 bases lay between the germline ends. The CDR3 has 13 amino acids. DNA of the CDR3: TGTGCCAGCACCTCAACGGATTACTACGAGCAGTACTTC. It specifies CASTSTDYYEQYF.

This clonotype appeared a few times. The chain employs TRBV20-1 and TRBJ1-6; D remains ambiguous. Trimming took off 0 bases at V and 10 bases at J, with 7 bases between the two ends. This CDR3 comprises 12 residues. Germline V gene lookup returns CDR1 DFQATT and CDR2 SNEGSKA (reference sequence). The CDR3 coding sequence is TGCAGTGCTAGAGAGGTTGGCTCACCCCTCCACTTT. As protein: CSAREVGSPLHF.

Many counts were recorded for this clonotype. V usage is TRBV27 and J usage is TRBJ2-5; 7 bases fit TRBD2. Unmatched junction bases numbered 5, after V lost 3 bases and J lost 4 bases. The CDR3 loop spans 14 amino acids. CDR1 and CDR2 (germline): MNHEY, SMNVEV (reference sequence). The CDR3, as DNA: TGTGCCAGCAGTTTTCGGGGCGGGGGAGAGACCCAGTACTTC. It encodes CASSFRGGGETQYF.

This clonotype was found many times. This chain connects TRBV5-1 to TRBJ1-2; possible D gene TRBD1, 6 bases. Trimming took 0 bases from V and 6 from J, leaving 15 bases between them. The CDR3 spans 15 residues. Germline V gene lookup returns CDR1 SGHRS and CDR2 YFSETQ. CDR3: CASSLGGGRSNGYTF. CDR3 bases: TGCGCCAGCAGCTTGGGAGGGGGGCGTTCAAATGGCTACACCTTC.

Ten or more counts support this clonotype. The gene calls are TRBV29-1 and TRBJ2-3; the match to TRBD1 covers 10 bases. Per the germline V gene, CDR1 is SQVTM and CDR2 is ANQGSEA. V lost 5 bases and J lost 4; bases outside the gene matches: 9. The CDR3 has 15 amino acids. CDR3: CSVPPTGGAPDTQYF. The CDR3 DNA reads TGCAGCGTTCCTCCGACAGGGGGCGCCCCAGATACGCAGTATTTT.

This clonotype was counted ten times or more. CDR3 loop: CASSLQGGDYGYTF. DNA of the CDR3: TGTGCCAGCAGCTTACAGGGGGGGGACTATGGCTACACCTTC. The rearrangement joins TRBV7-2 to TRBJ1-2; TRBD1 agrees at 7 bases. J was trimmed by 3 bases and V by 2 bases; bases with no gene match: 3. The CDR3 covers 14 residues. Per the germline V gene, CDR1 is SGHTA and CDR2 is FQGNSA. The full variable domain, rest sourced from reference TRBV7-2 and TRBJ1-2, is GAGVSQSPSNKVTEKGKDVELRCDPISGHTALYWYRQSLGQGLEFLIYFQGNSAPDKSGLPSDRFSAERTGGSVSTLTIQRTQQEDSAVYLCASSLQGGDYGYTFGSGTRLTVV.